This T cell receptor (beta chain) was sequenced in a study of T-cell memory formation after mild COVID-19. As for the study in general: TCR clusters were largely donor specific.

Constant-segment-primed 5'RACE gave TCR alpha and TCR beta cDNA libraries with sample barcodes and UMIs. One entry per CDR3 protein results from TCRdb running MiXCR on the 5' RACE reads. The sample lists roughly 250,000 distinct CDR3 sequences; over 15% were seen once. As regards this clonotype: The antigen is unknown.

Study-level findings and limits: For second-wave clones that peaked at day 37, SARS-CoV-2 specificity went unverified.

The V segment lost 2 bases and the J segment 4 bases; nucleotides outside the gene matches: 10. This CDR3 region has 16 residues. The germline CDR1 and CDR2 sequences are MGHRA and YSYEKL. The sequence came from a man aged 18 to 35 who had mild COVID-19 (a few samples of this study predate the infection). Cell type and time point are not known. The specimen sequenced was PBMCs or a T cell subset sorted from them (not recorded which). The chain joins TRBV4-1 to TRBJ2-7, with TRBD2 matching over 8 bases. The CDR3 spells CASSQPPNGGDYEQYF. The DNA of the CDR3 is TGCGCCAGCAGCCAACCTCCCAACGGGGGGGATTACGAGCAGTACTTC.